This entry lists 32 T cell receptor beta chains sequenced from one sample in a study of blood T cell repertoires in COVID-19 (dated by TCRdb to between 2020 and 2021). The library was prepared using the immunoSEQ multiplex PCR assay. In TCRdb, the immuneACCESS table is reduced to in-frame sequences with V and J assigned. These tables do not hold every clone; where another copy was compared, an unresolved V gene accounts for under half, and the others remain unexplained. The sample table holds approximately 230,000 clones, of which 80% to 90% were seen once. Together, the top ten hold over 12% of the sample. Input material: PBMCs or T cells enriched from blood (not recorded which). The receptor set was obtained from a woman in her forties or fifties with acute COVID-19.

The rearrangement uses TRBV10-3 and TRBJ1-5; D gene uncertain. CDR1 is ENHRY and CDR2 is SYGVKD in the germline V gene. This CDR3 region has 13 residues. The V end lost 2 bases, the J end lost 5 bases, and 7 bases lay between the germline ends. In DNA form, the CDR3 reads TGTGCCATCAGTGAGGAGCTCCATCAGCCCCAGCATTTT. The encoded protein is CAISEELHQPQHF.

The chain carries TRBV29-1 and TRBJ2-1; weak D call: TRBD2 (5 bases). Germline V gene sequence: CDR1 SQVTM, CDR2 ANQGSEA. CDR3 length: 14 amino acids. The germline V and J ends were trimmed by 3 bases and 2 bases, with 11 bases remaining between them. This CDR3 is CSVEVGEPYNEQFF. CDR3 DNA sequence: TGCAGCGTTGAGGTGGGAGAACCCTACAATGAGCAGTTCTTC.

This chain connects TRBV7-9 to TRBJ2-7; D may be TRBD2 (5 bases). Between the trimmed V and J ends, which lost 3 bases and 7 bases, there was a span of 22 bases. The CDR3 contains 16 residues. Per the germline V gene, CDR1 is SEHNR and CDR2 is FQNEAQ (reference sequence). The CDR3 region has the DNA TGTGCCAGCAGCTTTCGAGGTGGGCCCGGGGTCGCGGAGCAGTACTTC. It is translated as CASSFRGGPGVAEQYF.

This sequence joins TRBV10-3 and TRBJ1-2, with D perhaps matching TRBD1 (5 bases). Germline V CDR1 and CDR2: ENHRY, SYGVKD. V shed 0 bases and J shed 4 bases, with 6 bases lying between them. CDR3 length equals 13 residues. The CDR3 is CAISESGGYGYTF. The DNA of the CDR3 is TGTGCCATCAGTGAGTCGGGGGGCTATGGCTACACCTTC.

The genes are TRBV11-2 and TRBJ2-7; D gene uncertain. V gave up 5 bases and J gave up 3 bases, with 8 bases separating them. Germline lookup yields CDR1 SGHAT and CDR2 FQNNGV. The CDR3 contains 12 residues. The CDR3 DNA follows: TGTGCCAGCAGCCTTCTAGTCTACGAGCAGTACTTC. Amino acids: CASSLLVYEQYF.

The rearrangement joins TRBV7-2 to TRBJ2-7, with a weak D call TRBD1 (5 bases). Looked up from germline, CDR1 is SGHTA and CDR2 is FQGNSA. This CDR3 is 15 amino acids long. V was cut by 5 bases and J by 7 bases, with 21 bases left in between. The CDR3 region is CASSQDQGGLWEQYF. CDR3 DNA: TGTGCCAGCAGCCAAGACCAGGGTGGTCTGTGGGAGCAGTACTTC.

The rearrangement uses TRBV28 and TRBJ2-7; tentatively, D is TRBD1 (6 bases). The CDR3 is 13 residues long. V lost 5 bases to trimming and J lost 1 base, with 9 bases between them. Germline loops: CDR1 MDHEN, CDR2 SYDVKM. The CDR3 loop is CASSGRGSYEQYF. For the CDR3, the DNA is TGTGCCAGCAGTGGCAGGGGATCCTACGAGCAGTACTTC.

The chain has TRBV3-1 (or the pseudogene TRBV3-2) and TRBJ1-6, with D possibly being TRBD1 (5 bases). Germline CDR1 reads LGHDT; CDR2 reads YNNKEL (reference sequence). Between the trimmed V and J ends, which lost 1 base and 6 bases, there was a span of 13 bases. The CDR3 contains 16 residues. Here the CDR3 reads CASSQVGGVSNSPLHF. The CDR3 DNA sequence: TGTGCCAGCAGCCAAGTTGGGGGGGTGAGTAATTCACCCCTCCACTTT.

This clone was seen ten or more times. The chain couples TRBV10-3 to TRBJ2-7; 8 bases match TRBD2. V dropped 6 bases and J dropped 0; count of bases not matched to a gene: 10. CDR1 and CDR2 from the germline V gene are ENHRY and SYGVKD. The CDR3 loop spans 16 amino acids. The CDR3 spells CAISASGRTSSYEQYF. As DNA, the CDR3 is TGTGCCATCAGCGCTAGCGGGCGAACAAGCTCCTACGAGCAGTACTTC.

The chain recombines TRBV29-1 with TRBJ2-5, with 8 bases fitting TRBD1. Germline V gene sequence: CDR1 SQVTM, CDR2 ANQGSEA. Trimming at V came to 7 bases and at J to 5 bases, leaving 9 bases not matched to a gene. The CDR3 has 13 amino acids. The CDR3 sequence is CSASSGGVETQYF. The CDR3 bases are TGCAGCGCATCATCAGGGGGCGTGGAGACCCAGTACTTC.

This rearrangement joins TRBV27 to TRBJ2-1, with 8 positions matching TRBD1. This CDR3 comprises 14 residues. Germline CDR1 and CDR2: MNHEY and SMNVEV (reference sequence). The trim removed 5 bases at V and 6 bases at J, leaving 6 bases unmatched. The CDR3, as DNA: TGTGCCAGCAGTCTCAGGGGGCTCGGCAATGAGCAGTTCTTC. Its translation: CASSLRGLGNEQFF.

CDR3 region: CASSIRRTGYSNQPQHF. The CDR3 bases are TGTGCCAGCAGTATAAGACGGACGGGGTATAGCAATCAGCCCCAGCATTTT. This chain connects TRBV27 to TRBJ1-5, with D hard to call. This CDR3 is 17 amino acids long. V dropped 5 bases and J dropped 0 bases, with 17 bases sitting between them. Germline V CDR1 and CDR2: MNHEY, SMNVEV (reference sequence).

This clone qualifies as medium-sized. This chain connects TRBV5-4 to TRBJ2-7; the match to TRBD1 covers 7 bases. With V trimmed by 4 bases and J by 4 bases, 11 bases remained unmatched. The CDR3 sequence is 15 residues long. Looked up from germline, CDR1 is SGHNT and CDR2 is YYREEE (reference sequence). The CDR3 sequence is CASSPGRGPGYEQYF. DNA for the CDR3: TGTGCCAGCAGCCCCGGTAGGGGGCCGGGGTACGAGCAGTACTTC.

This clone was found a few times. The same CDR3 is also encoded by other DNA sequences in this sample. The chain is built from TRBV27 and TRBJ1-1; D is unresolved. Germline CDR1 reads MNHEY; CDR2 reads SMNVEV (reference sequence). The CDR3 is 14 residues long. V was trimmed by 3 bases and J by 0 bases, leaving 8 bases between them. The CDR3 sequence: CASSFGGLNTEAFF. In DNA, the CDR3 is TGTGCCAGCAGTTTCGGAGGATTGAACACTGAAGCTTTCTTT.

This chain joins TRBV27 and TRBJ2-7, with a tentative D call TRBD2 (5 bases). V lost 5 bases and J lost 4, with 15 bases in between. Per germline, CDR1 MNHEY and CDR2 SMNVEV (reference sequence). The CDR3 sequence is 14 residues long. The CDR3 nucleotides read TGTGCCAGCAGTCACGGGGTGGGATGTTACGAGCAGTACTTC. Translation: CASSHGVGCYEQYF.

The count of this clone is one. The chain has TRBV6-8 and TRBJ1-5; TRBD1 aligns across 9 bases. J gave up 0 bases and V 6 bases, and 9 bases lay outside the gene matches. CDR1 and CDR2 (germline): MNHGY, SAAAGT. The length of the CDR3 is 17 residues. As DNA, the CDR3 is TGTGCCAGCAGACGACAGGGGGGGGGAGGTAGCAATCAGCCCCAGCATTTT. Translation gives CASRRQGGGGSNQPQHF.

This chain uses TRBV6-2 or TRBV6-3 with TRBJ2-7; 8 bases are a match to TRBD2. This CDR3 is built from 15 residues. Looked up from germline, CDR1 is MNHEY and CDR2 is SVGEGT. Trimming cost V 5 bases and J 4 bases; bases outside gene matches: 10. CDR3 residues: CASSPRGGGRYEQYF. The DNA for the CDR3 is TGTGCCAGCAGTCCCCGGGGTGGCGGGAGGTACGAGCAGTACTTC.

The V and J genes are TRBV7-2 and TRBJ2-5, with 9 bases that match TRBD2. This CDR3 region has 15 residues. After removal of 2 bases from V and 4 bases from J, the junction contained 5 bases not matched to a gene. Germline CDR1 is SGHTA and CDR2 is FQGNSA. CDR3 in DNA: TGTGCCAGCAGCTTAAAAGCGGGAGGAGGAGAGACCCAGTACTTC. It specifies CASSLKAGGGETQYF.

The chain couples TRBV20-1 to TRBJ1-2, with D hard to call. The CDR3 is 11 amino acids. Germline CDR1 DFQATT, CDR2 SNEGSKA (reference sequence). CDR3 amino acids: CSPPGAQGYTF. CDR3 DNA sequence: TGCAGCCCCCCGGGAGCCCAGGGCTACACCTTC.

The chain employs TRBV11-3 and TRBJ2-5, with 7 bases lining up with TRBD2. Germline-derived CDR1 and CDR2 are SGHNT and YENEEA. V dropped 5 bases and J dropped 2; count of bases not matched to a gene: 2. CDR3 size: 13 residues. CDR3 bases: TGTGCCAGCAGCAGAGCGGGGCAAGAGACCCAGTACTTC. Its protein product is CASSRAGQETQYF.

The chain is built from TRBV28 and TRBJ2-3, with 7 bases fitting TRBD2. Per germline, CDR1 MDHEN and CDR2 SYDVKM. V shed 1 base, J shed 2 bases, and the junction held 6 bases outside the gene matches. The CDR3 runs 16 residues. The CDR3 DNA is TGTGCCAGCAGTTTATACGCTAGCGGCATCACAGATACGCAGTATTTT. It encodes CASSLYASGITDTQYF.

The chain combines TRBV12-3 or TRBV12-4 with TRBJ2-5; D might be TRBD2 (5 bases). V was clipped by 3 bases and J by 14 bases, with 16 bases between them. The CDR3 length is 12 residues. For the CDR3, the DNA is TGTGCCAGCAGTTTTGTTGGATCAGCGGTATACTTC. It specifies CASSFVGSAVYF.

J is TRBJ2-7 and V is TRBV12-3 or TRBV12-4; the match to TRBD1 covers 8 bases. V gave up 5 bases and J gave up 8 bases; unmatched junction bases: 5. This CDR3 region has 12 residues. The CDR3 here is CASSPGQGKQYF. As DNA, the CDR3 is TGTGCCAGCAGTCCAGGACAGGGCAAGCAGTACTTC.

This rearrangement joins TRBV7-3 to TRBJ2-7; tentative D call: TRBD2 (5 bases). Deletions cut 2 bases from V and 6 bases from J, with 17 bases between. This CDR3 comprises 15 residues. Germline CDR1 and CDR2: SGHTA and FQGTGA. The chain's CDR3 is CASSLWRVGWLEQYF. CDR3 bases: TGTGCCAGCAGCTTATGGCGGGTAGGTTGGCTCGAGCAGTACTTC.

The CDR3 is CASSPLGQGSDEQYF. The DNA for the CDR3 is TGTGCCAGCAGCCCCTTGGGACAGGGTTCTGACGAGCAGTACTTC. The chain has TRBV7-8 and TRBJ2-7, with 9 bases that match TRBD1. The CDR3 is made up of 15 amino acids. The germline V gene has CDR1 SGHVS and CDR2 FQNEAQ. J gave up 5 bases and V 5 bases, and 10 bases lay outside the gene matches. The complete variable domain, with remaining parts taken from reference TRBV7-8 and TRBJ2-7, reads GAGVSQSPRYKVAKRGQDVALRCDPISGHVSLFWYQQALGQGPEFLTYFQNEAQLDKSGLPSDRFFAERPEGSVSTLKIQRTQQEDSAVYLCASSPLGQGSDEQYFGPGTRLTVT.

The chain combines TRBV9 with TRBJ1-1; 11 nucleotides agree with TRBD1. V gave up 4 bases and J gave up 1 base; unmatched junction bases: 9. The CDR3 runs 17 residues. Germline lookup yields CDR1 SGDLS and CDR2 YYNGEE. The CDR3 nucleotides read TGTGCCAGCAGCCATTGGACAGGGGGCTTCGGGAACACTGAAGCTTTCTTT. This encodes CASSHWTGGFGNTEAFF.

This rearrangement joins TRBV7-9 to TRBJ2-7; D may be TRBD1 (6 bases). CDR3 length: 13 amino acids. CDR1 and CDR2 from the germline V gene are SEHNR and FQNEAQ (reference sequence). The V and J ends lost 6 bases and 3 bases respectively, with 12 bases between them. CDR3 region: CASSNRDHYEQYF. The DNA of the CDR3 is TGTGCCAGCAGTAACAGGGACCACTACGAGCAGTACTTC.

This chain connects TRBV7-3 to TRBJ2-5, with 7 bases lining up with TRBD1. Trimming removed 2 bases from V and 4 bases from J; junction bases left unmatched: 1. The CDR3 sequence is 13 residues long. Germline V gives CDR1 SGHTA, CDR2 FQGTGA. The CDR3 DNA is TGTGCCAGCAGCTTAGCAGGGGGAGAGACCCAGTACTTC. The encoded protein is CASSLAGGETQYF. The whole variable domain, filled in from reference TRBV7-3 and TRBJ2-5, reads GAGVSQTPSNKVTEKGKYVELRCDPISGHTALYWYRQSLGQGPEFLIYFQGTGAADDSGLPNDRFFAVRPEGSVSTLKIQRTERGDSAVYLCASSLAGGETQYFGPGTRLLVL.

The V call is TRBV5-3, the J call TRBJ1-4; D may be TRBD1 (5 bases). TRBV5-3 is an ORF; its function is uncertain. This CDR3 has 14 residues. Between the trimmed V and J ends, which lost 4 bases and 11 bases, there was a span of 18 bases. The CDR3 coding sequence is TGTGCCAGAAGCCCAGGGAGGCAGTTTGGTAAACTGTTTTTT. Translation: CARSPGRQFGKLFF.

CDR3 sequence: CASSLASEGQPQHF. Written as DNA, the CDR3 is TGTGCCAGCAGCTTAGCGTCAGAGGGTCAGCCCCAGCATTTT. V is TRBV7-8 and J is TRBJ1-5; D uncertain. Germline CDR1 SGHVS, CDR2 FQNEAQ. The CDR3 spans 14 residues. V lost 0 bases to trimming and J lost 6 bases, with 9 bases between them.

Only one count was recorded for this clone. The chain combines TRBV19 with TRBJ1-1; 7 bases line up with TRBD1. Germline CDR1 reads LNHDA; CDR2 reads SQIVND (reference sequence). This CDR3 has 13 residues. J was trimmed by 1 base and V by 8 bases; bases with no gene match: 4. The CDR3 DNA sequence: TGTGCCAGTTCGACAGGGCCGAACACTGAAGCTTTCTTT. It translates to CASSTGPNTEAFF.

The chain recombines TRBV5-1 with TRBJ1-3; TRBD1 aligns across 8 bases. The germline CDR1 and CDR2 sequences are SGHRS and YFSETQ. Trimming cost V 2 bases and J 10 bases; bases outside gene matches: 5. This CDR3 is built from 13 residues. The DNA for the CDR3 is TGCGCCAGCAGCTTAGGACAGGGAAGAACCATATATTTT. Amino acids: CASSLGQGRTIYF.